These 9 T cell receptor beta chains originate from one sample sequenced in a study of blood T cell repertoires in COVID-19. Repertoires were generated with immunoSEQ multiplex PCR, while TCRdb's copy carries only in-frame clones and drops some. The sample has around 300,000 clones, around 90% seen once. Sequencing was performed on peripheral blood. The origin of the receptors is a woman between 40 and 50 years old with COVID-19, enrolled during active disease.

The rearrangement uses TRBV7-2 and TRBJ1-1; 7 bases align to TRBD1. This CDR3 comprises 13 residues. The germline gives CDR1 SGHTA, CDR2 FQGNSA. The junction had 7 bases not matched to a gene; V was cut back by 6 bases and J by 6 bases. The CDR3 loop reads CASRKGAGPEAFF. CDR3 coding DNA: TGTGCCAGCAGGAAGGGGGCTGGACCTGAAGCTTTCTTT.

This clone was counted a few times. This chain joins TRBV7-2 and TRBJ2-6; no reliable D call. V was clipped by 0 bases and J by 0 bases, with 9 bases between them. Germline V CDR1 and CDR2: SGHTA, FQGNSA. CDR3 length: 17 amino acids. CDR3 sequence: CASSLALTRSGANVLTF. The CDR3 DNA follows: TGTGCCAGCAGCTTAGCGCTGACTCGCTCTGGGGCCAACGTCCTGACTTTC.

The genes are TRBV28 and TRBJ1-4; TRBD1 agrees at 7 bases. V lost 2 bases and J lost 5; bases outside the gene matches: 5. Germline-derived CDR1 and CDR2 are MDHEN and SYDVKM. The CDR3 has 15 residues. CDR3 region: CASSLPLTGNEKLFF. The CDR3 nucleotides read TGTGCCAGCAGTTTACCCCTGACAGGGAATGAAAAACTGTTTTTT.

The chain links TRBV2 to TRBJ1-2; 9 nucleotides agree with TRBD1. The CDR3 covers 13 residues. Looked up from germline, CDR1 is SNHLY and CDR2 is FYNNEI. The junction had 2 bases not matched to a gene; V was cut back by 5 bases and J by 4 bases. The CDR3 DNA follows: TGTGCCAGCAGTACGACAGGGGGCTATGGCTACACCTTC. This sequence encodes CASSTTGGYGYTF.

The chain couples TRBV2 to TRBJ2-7; 7 bases are a match to TRBD2. The junction had 17 bases not matched to a gene; V was cut back by 8 bases and J by 7 bases. The germline gives CDR1 SNHLY, CDR2 FYNNEI. This CDR3 spans 15 amino acids. DNA of the CDR3: TGTGCCAGCGGCGGGAGAAGGGACTTTGATAGAGAGCAGTACTTC. Encoded protein: CASGGRRDFDREQYF.

The chain joins TRBV6-2 or TRBV6-3 to TRBJ1-4, with TRBD1 matching 9 bases. The germline CDR1 and CDR2 sequences are MNHEY and SVGEGT. The CDR3 is 15 residues long. Trimming removed 6 bases from V and 9 bases from J; junction bases left unmatched: 11. CDR3 nucleotides: TGTGCCAGCAGCTCCGGGACAGGGTTTAGGAAAAAACTGTTTTTT. Protein sequence: CASSSGTGFRKKLFF.

The chain carries TRBV6-2 or TRBV6-3 and TRBJ2-2; D possibly corresponds to TRBD1 (6 bases). The CDR3 spans 13 residues. Germline CDR1 reads MNHEY; CDR2 reads SVGEGT. V was shortened by 5 bases and J by 6 bases, with 10 bases between the two germline ends. This CDR3 reads CASSGQGSGELFF. The CDR3 nucleotides read TGTGCCAGCAGTGGCCAGGGGTCCGGGGAGCTGTTTTTT.

The gene calls are TRBV9 and TRBJ1-2; TRBD1 aligns across 7 bases. The CDR3 is made up of 13 amino acids. V trimming: 4 bases; J trimming: 5 bases; junction bases outside the gene matches: 5. In germline, CDR1 is SGDLS, CDR2 YYNGEE. CDR3 DNA: TGTGCCAGCAGCTCGGGACAGTCGTATGGCTACACCTTC. Protein: CASSSGQSYGYTF. The full variable domain, rest sourced from reference TRBV9 and TRBJ1-2, is DSGVTQTPKHLITATGQRVTLRCSPRSGDLSVYWYQQSLDQGLQFLIQYYNGEERAKGNILERFSAQQFPDLHSELNLSSLELGDSALYFCASSSGQSYGYTFGSGTRLTVV.

This clone was detected only once. The V and J genes are TRBV3-1 (or the pseudogene TRBV3-2) and TRBJ2-5, with D hard to call. CDR3 size: 15 residues. With 4 bases removed from V and 5 bases from J, the gap between germline ends came to 17 bases. CDR1 is LGHDT, CDR2 YNNKEL, per germline (reference sequence). The CDR3 DNA reads TGTGCCAGCAGCCCCTTAATGGCTCCGCAGGAGACCCAGTACTTC. Translated, it gives CASSPLMAPQETQYF.